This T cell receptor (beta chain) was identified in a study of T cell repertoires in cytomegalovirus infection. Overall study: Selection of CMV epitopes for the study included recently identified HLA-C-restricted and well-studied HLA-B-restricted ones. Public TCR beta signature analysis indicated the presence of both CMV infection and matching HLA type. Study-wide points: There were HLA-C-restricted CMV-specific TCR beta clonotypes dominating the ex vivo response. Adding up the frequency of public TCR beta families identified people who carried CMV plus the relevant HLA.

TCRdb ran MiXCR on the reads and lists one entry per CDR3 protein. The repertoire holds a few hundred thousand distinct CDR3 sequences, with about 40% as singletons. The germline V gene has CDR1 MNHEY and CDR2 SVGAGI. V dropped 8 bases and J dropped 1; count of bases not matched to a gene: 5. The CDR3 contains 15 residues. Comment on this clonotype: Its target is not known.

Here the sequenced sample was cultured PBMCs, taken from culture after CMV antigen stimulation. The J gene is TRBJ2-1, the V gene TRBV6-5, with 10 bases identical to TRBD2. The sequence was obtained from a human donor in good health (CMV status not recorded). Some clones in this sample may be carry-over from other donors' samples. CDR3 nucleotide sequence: TGTGCCAGCTTTGGAGCGGGAGGGTCCTACAATGAGCAGTTCTTC. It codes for CASFGAGGSYNEQFF.